This TCR beta chain derives from a study of T cells in localized non-small cell lung cancer. Germline-derived CDR1 and CDR2 are SQVTM and ANQGSEA. The length of the CDR3 is 15 residues. V lost 6 bases and J 0 bases, leaving 18 bases between the germline ends. The protocol was immunoSEQ multiplex PCR, while the TCRdb copy is restricted to in-frame clones and leaves out a portion. Here the sample spans tens of thousands of clones, more than 75% being singletons. The sequencing here drew on peripheral blood, taken before any cancer treatment. The chain recombines TRBV29-1 with TRBJ2-7; D may be TRBD1 or TRBD2 (5 bases each). The clonotype comes from a male donor older than 55 with stage III lung adenocarcinoma. CDR3 DNA: TGCAGCGTCCCCGCCGGGGCGTCAGCCTCCTACGAGCAGTACTTC. This codes for CSVPAGASASYEQYF.